These T cell receptor beta chains were read from a single sample in a study of molecular identifiers for immune sequencing clone quantification. TCRdb re-called the PCR reads through MiXCR, storing one row per CDR3 protein. Of over 550,000 distinct CDR3 sequences in the sample, roughly 23% were seen once. The sequenced sample consisted of naive CD8+ T cells from blood, with Jurkat cell RNA spiked in. Every receptor here comes from a human donor in good health. Some libraries in this study had Jurkat cell RNA spiked in. Both conserved end residues are part of each CDR3. A D gene is named only where the DNA matches it firmly. The size entry is marked missing in some rows and otherwise reads once, few, many or a size class.

J	V	D	size	CDR3	DNA
TRBJ2-5	TRBV6-4	TRBD2	few	CASSPESGRNGETQYF	TGTGCCAGCAGTCCAGAGAGCGGGAGAAATGGAGAGACCCAGTACTTC
TRBJ1-2	TRBV14	TRBD1	-	CASSHVRGGANYGYTF	TGTGCCAGCAGCCACGTAAGAGGGGGCGCGAACTATGGCTACACCTTC
TRBJ2-5	TRBV30	TRBD2	few	CAWNVAGGLETQYF	TGTGCCTGGAACGTAGCGGGGGGGCTAGAGACCCAGTACTTC
TRBJ2-3	TRBV13	-	-	CASSSGRDTQYF	TGTGCCAGCAGCTCGGGACGGGATACGCAGTATTTT
TRBJ1-3	TRBV4-3	TRBD1	-	CASSQPGQVFGNTLYF	TGCGCCAGCAGCCAACCGGGACAGGTGTTTGGAAACACCTTATATTTT
TRBJ2-3	TRBV7-8	TRBD2	-	CASSSMGGGGGTDTQYF	TGTGCCAGCAGCTCAATGGGGGGCGGGGGGGGGACAGATACGCAGTATTTT
TRBJ2-5	TRBV12-3/TRBV12-4	TRBD1	-	CASRDRDRGQETQYF	TGTGCCAGCAGGGATCGGGACAGGGGGCAAGAGACCCAGTACTTC
TRBJ2-7	TRBV19	TRBD2	-	CASSAGLAERLFPYEQYF	TGTGCCAGTAGTGCCGGACTAGCGGAAAGACTTTTTCCCTACGAGCAGTACTTC
TRBJ1-5	TRBV5-6	TRBD1	few	CASSLQGSSNQPQHF	TGTGCCAGCAGCTTACAGGGGTCAAGCAATCAGCCCCAGCATTTT
TRBJ1-1	TRBV19	TRBD1	few	CASSISAGGGTEAFF	TGTGCCAGTAGTATTTCGGCAGGGGGCGGGACTGAAGCTTTCTTT
TRBJ2-7	TRBV29-1	TRBD1	many	CSALTGITYEQYF	TGCAGCGCCCTGACAGGGATAACCTACGAGCAGTACTTC
TRBJ1-1	TRBV27	-	-	CASSLSEGPNTEAFF	TGTGCCAGCAGTTTATCTGAGGGGCCTAACACTGAAGCTTTCTTT
TRBJ2-1	TRBV2	-	once	CAGTALGLVSNEQFF	TGTGCCGGAACCGCTTTAGGACTGGTTAGCAATGAGCAGTTCTTC
TRBJ2-7	TRBV5-6	TRBD1	few	CASSLGQGQYF	TGTGCCAGCAGCTTGGGACAGGGCCAGTACTTC
TRBJ2-2	TRBV19	TRBD1	-	CASSPWDRVTGELFF	TGTGCCAGTAGCCCCTGGGACAGGGTCACCGGGGAGCTGTTTTTT
TRBJ2-5	TRBV7-6	-	-	CASSLALRRAAPQYF	TGTGCCAGCAGCTTAGCCCTGCGCCGGGCCGCGCCCCAGTACTTC
TRBJ2-3	TRBV2	-	many	CARTDRLDTDTQYF	TGTGCCAGGACAGACAGACTAGACACAGATACGCAGTATTTT
TRBJ2-7	TRBV30	-	few	CAWSVNGHSVF	TGTGCCTGGAGTGTAAACGGCCACTCAGTCTTC
TRBJ2-2	TRBV7-6	-	-	CASSEYGTDTGELFF	TGTGCCAGCAGTGAATATGGGACCGACACCGGGGAGCTGTTTTTT
TRBJ1-1	TRBV20-1	TRBD1	few	CSAWDRGVSGTEAFF	TGCAGTGCCTGGGACAGGGGGGTGTCTGGAACTGAAGCTTTCTTT
TRBJ2-7	TRBV7-3	-	many	CASSLFVGSSYEQYF	TGTGCCAGCAGCTTATTTGTCGGGAGTTCCTACGAGCAGTACTTC
TRBJ2-1	TRBV6-1	TRBD2	-	CASTPGVAGGPGNEQFF	TGTGCCAGCACCCCGGGAGTAGCGGGGGGGCCCGGGAATGAGCAGTTCTTC
TRBJ1-2	TRBV2	-	-	CASSEVGSYGYTF	TGTGCCAGCAGTGAAGTGGGGTCCTATGGCTACACCTTC
TRBJ2-7	TRBV4-1	TRBD2	few	CASSQKIGGSYEQYF	TGCGCCAGCAGCCAGAAGATAGGCGGGAGCTACGAGCAGTACTTC
TRBJ1-2	TRBV27	TRBD1	-	CASSPIGQGSYYGYTF	TGTGCCAGCAGTCCGATCGGACAGGGAAGCTACTATGGCTACACCTTC
TRBJ2-7	TRBV12-3/TRBV12-4	-	-	CASSLSSRGPYEQYF	TGTGCCAGCAGTTTATCATCCAGGGGACCCTACGAGCAGTACTTC
TRBJ2-5	TRBV4-3	TRBD2	few	CASSPLAGGFQETQYF	TGCGCCAGCAGCCCCTTAGCGGGAGGATTCCAAGAGACCCAGTACTTC
TRBJ1-1	TRBV6-5	-	many	CASSPGGRDTEAFF	TGTGCCAGCAGCCCTGGGGGGCGTGACACTGAAGCTTTCTTT
TRBJ2-7	TRBV10-3	-	-	CAISEGLSYEQYF	TGTGCCATCAGTGAGGGACTGTCCTACGAGCAGTACTTC
TRBJ2-7	TRBV5-6	TRBD2	-	CASSLLLAGVPYEQYF	TGTGCCAGCAGCCTTCTACTAGCGGGAGTCCCCTACGAGCAGTACTTC
TRBJ2-1	TRBV2	TRBD1	-	CASSEGDRGQEQFF	TGTGCCAGCAGTGAAGGGGACAGGGGTCAGGAGCAGTTCTTC
TRBJ1-6	TRBV20-1	TRBD1	many	CSARDQRDRGSPLHF	TGCAGTGCTAGAGATCAGCGCGACAGGGGCTCACCCCTCCACTTT
TRBJ2-5	TRBV12-3/TRBV12-4	-	many	CASKDSVRETQYF	TGTGCCAGCAAGGACAGCGTGCGAGAGACCCAGTACTTC
TRBJ1-1	TRBV6-5	-	many	CASSAQGSTEAFF	TGTGCCAGCAGCGCACAGGGTTCCACTGAAGCTTTCTTT
TRBJ2-2	TRBV28	TRBD2	many	CASRWTSGITGELFF	TGTGCCAGCAGATGGACTAGCGGGATCACCGGGGAGCTGTTTTTT
TRBJ1-1	TRBV5-5	TRBD1	few	CASSLWDRGSTEAFF	TGTGCCAGCAGCCTATGGGACAGGGGATCCACTGAAGCTTTCTTT
TRBJ2-7	TRBV7-9	TRBD2	many	CASSIGTSAYSYEQYF	TGTGCCAGCAGCATAGGGACTAGCGCTTACTCCTACGAGCAGTACTTC
TRBJ2-7	TRBV9	TRBD2	-	CASSPRGTSRRNEQYF	TGTGCCAGCAGCCCGAGAGGGACTAGCAGGAGGAACGAGCAGTACTTC
TRBJ2-4	TRBV20-1	-	few	CSAHTGQSAKNIQYF	TGCAGTGCTCACACGGGACAATCAGCCAAAAACATTCAGTACTTC
TRBJ1-5	TRBV19	-	many	CASSTGSRSNQPQHF	TGTGCCAGTAGTACCGGGTCTCGGAGCAATCAGCCCCAGCATTTT
TRBJ2-2	TRBV4-3	-	few	CASSQRNPTITGELFF	TGCGCCAGCAGCCAAAGGAATCCGACAATTACCGGGGAGCTGTTTTTT
TRBJ1-2	TRBV2	-	few	CASRGTPGYTF	TGTGCCAGCAGAGGGACGCCGGGCTACACCTTC
TRBJ1-1	TRBV19	-	-	CASSIVERDEAFF	TGTGCCAGTAGTATAGTCGAGAGGGATGAAGCTTTCTTT
TRBJ2-1	TRBV6-2/TRBV6-3	-	few	CASSYLTSPPEFF	TGTGCCAGCAGTTACTTAACTAGTCCTCCAGAGTTCTTC
TRBJ2-1	TRBV10-3	TRBD2	few	CAISESSGGAYNEQFF	TGTGCCATCAGTGAGTCGAGCGGGGGGGCTTACAATGAGCAGTTCTTC
TRBJ2-5	TRBV14	TRBD1	many	CASSQDHRDRLTQYF	TGTGCCAGCAGCCAAGACCACCGGGACAGGTTAACCCAGTACTTC
TRBJ1-1	TRBV25-1	-	few	CASSAFGPKADTEAFF	TGTGCCAGCAGTGCTTTTGGACCTAAGGCGGACACTGAAGCTTTCTTT
TRBJ1-2	TRBV7-9	TRBD1	many	CASSSRDRGLVYGYTF	TGTGCCAGCAGCTCCCGGGACAGGGGTTTGGTCTATGGCTACACCTTC
TRBJ2-7	TRBV5-4	-	many	CASSLTGKIYEQYF	TGTGCCAGCAGTCTTACCGGGAAGATTTACGAGCAGTACTTC
TRBJ2-3	TRBV7-9	TRBD2	many	CASSLVRGRWDTQYF	TGTGCCAGCAGCTTAGTTCGCGGGAGATGGGATACGCAGTATTTT